A selection of T cell receptor beta chains follows, all from one sample in a study of blood T cell repertoires in COVID-19. Profiling relied on immunoSEQ multiplex PCR, and the TCRdb table lists in-frame clones only, not all of them. The table includes about 200,000 clones, approximately 84% detected once. Sequencing was carried out using PBMCs or T cells enriched from blood (not recorded which). The receptors stem from a man aged 40-49 years who had recovered from COVID-19. The CDR3 runs from the conserved cysteine through the conserved F or W. D genes are given only for firm matches. Clone size, where shown, is once, few, many, or a class for clones that have expanded.

TGTGCCAGCAGCCAAAGCACAGGGAATCAGCCCCAGCATTTT	CASSQSTGNQPQHF	-	TRBV7-9	-	TRBJ1-5
TGTGCCTGGAGTGTACACAGGGCGGCTAACTATGGCTACACCTTC	CAWSVHRAANYGYTF	-	TRBV30	-	TRBJ1-2
TGTGCCAGCAGCTTAGAGGGTAGCCCCCGCGAGCAGTACTTC	CASSLEGSPREQYF	-	TRBV11-2	few	TRBJ2-7
TGTGCCAGCAGCTCGGAAAGAGGGGGCCGTTTAAACACCATATATTTT	CASSSERGGRLNTIYF	TRBD1	TRBV5-6	-	TRBJ1-3
TGTGCCAGTAGTATGGGACCGGGGGGCTCCTACGAGCAGTACTTC	CASSMGPGGSYEQYF	TRBD2	TRBV19	-	TRBJ2-7
TGTGCCAGCAGCGCAGTGGGGGGACTTAGGTATGGCTACACCTTC	CASSAVGGLRYGYTF	-	TRBV2	-	TRBJ1-2
TGTGCCAGCAGCTCGGGACTCCTCTCCTACGAGCAGTACTTC	CASSSGLLSYEQYF	-	TRBV5-4	-	TRBJ2-7
TGTGCCAGCAGCGTGACAGTCTATGGCTACACCTTC	CASSVTVYGYTF	-	TRBV12-3/TRBV12-4	-	TRBJ1-2
TGTGCCAGCGAGGGTAACGTGGCTAACTATGGCTACACCTTC	CASEGNVANYGYTF	-	TRBV7-9	-	TRBJ1-2
TGTGCCAGCAGCTTGGGACAGCTTAATGAAAAACTGTTTTTT	CASSLGQLNEKLFF	-	TRBV5-6	-	TRBJ1-4
TGTGCCAGCAGCAGTTGGGCAGCACCGGTGGCAAACACCATATATTTT	CASSSWAAPVANTIYF	-	TRBV21-1	-	TRBJ1-3
TGTGCCAGCAGCTTAATGGGGGAGTATTCGGAGGGCTATAATTCACCCCTCCACTTT	CASSLMGEYSEGYNSPLHF	-	TRBV7-9	-	TRBJ1-6
TGTGCCAGCAGTGATCGGGAAGATACGCAGTATTTT	CASSDREDTQYF	-	TRBV6-4	-	TRBJ2-3
TGCGCCAGCAGTGCCCTCGGGGAGCAGTACTTC	CASSALGEQYF	-	TRBV10-1	once	TRBJ2-7
TGCGCCAGCAGCTTGGACAGGAAGAGTTTCTACGAGCAGTACTTC	CASSLDRKSFYEQYF	-	TRBV5-1	few	TRBJ2-7
TGTGCCAGCAGCTTGGGACACTATAATTCACCCCTCCACTTT	CASSLGHYNSPLHF	-	TRBV7-2	-	TRBJ1-6
TGTGCCAGCTCACCATGGATGGACAGGGATCGAGAGACCCAGTACTTC	CASSPWMDRDRETQYF	TRBD1	TRBV18	-	TRBJ2-5
TGCGCCAGCAGCTTGACGGCGGAGCTCTCTGGGGCCAACGTCCTGACTTTC	CASSLTAELSGANVLTF	-	TRBV5-1	once	TRBJ2-6
TGTGCCAGCAGTCGGACTAGCGGGGGGGTCCAAGAGACCCAGTACTTC	CASSRTSGGVQETQYF	TRBD2	TRBV3-1/TRBV3-2	-	TRBJ2-5
TGTGCCAGTAGTATAGATCTAGGTAGCCCAGACTATGGCTACACCTTC	CASSIDLGSPDYGYTF	-	TRBV19	-	TRBJ1-2
TGTGCCAGCGCGACGGACTTGAGCAATCAGCCCCAGCATTTT	CASATDLSNQPQHF	-	TRBV27	-	TRBJ1-5
TGTGCCAGCAGTGAAGTAGCGGGGGCGCGGAAGACCCAGTACTTC	CASSEVAGARKTQYF	TRBD2	TRBV7-9	-	TRBJ2-5
TGTGCCAGCTCACCAGAGGGGGTAAGCAATCAGCCCCAGCATTTT	CASSPEGVSNQPQHF	-	TRBV18	-	TRBJ1-5
TGTGCCAGTAGTATGAGGGGGCGCATTGAAAAACTGTTTTTT	CASSMRGRIEKLFF	TRBD1	TRBV19	-	TRBJ1-4
TGTGCCAGCAGTCAGGGTGAGAACACTGAAGCTTTCTTT	CASSQGENTEAFF	-	TRBV2	few	TRBJ1-1
TGTGCCAGCAGTTCCCCCGGACAGGGTAACACTGAAGCTTTCTTT	CASSSPGQGNTEAFF	TRBD1	TRBV28	-	TRBJ1-1
TGTGCCAGCAGTTACGCGACACCCACTCATGGCTACACCTTC	CASSYATPTHGYTF	-	TRBV6-6	-	TRBJ1-2
TGTGCCAGCAGCTTATCCCACAGTTATTCACCCCTCCACTTT	CASSLSHSYSPLHF	-	TRBV7-9	-	TRBJ1-6
TGTGCCAGCAGCTTAGAAACCCCGGGACAGGGTATCGGTGAAGCTTTCTTT	CASSLETPGQGIGEAFF	TRBD1	TRBV11-3	-	TRBJ1-1
TGTGCCAGCAGCCTAGGACAGGGGGCCCTCCTCAATGAGCAGTTCTTC	CASSLGQGALLNEQFF	TRBD1	TRBV7-6	few	TRBJ2-1
TGTGCCAGTACGGCAGGGGACCATATTTCCTATGGCTACACCTTC	CASTAGDHISYGYTF	-	TRBV19	-	TRBJ1-2
TGTGCCACCAGTGAAGCGGGGGGCAGGTACAATGAGCAGTTCTTC	CATSEAGGRYNEQFF	TRBD2	TRBV24-1	-	TRBJ2-1
TGTGCCAGCAGTTTAATACTAGCGGGGGCCAAGAATGACTTAAAAGAGACCCAGTACTTC	CASSLILAGAKNDLKETQYF	TRBD2	TRBV28	-	TRBJ2-5
TGCGCCAGCAGCCCGGGTCCCTCAGGGCGGGGGGGTTCCTACGAGCAGTACTTC	CASSPGPSGRGGSYEQYF	TRBD2	TRBV5-1	-	TRBJ2-7
TGTGCCAGCAGTACCTCGACAGGGGACGGCACCGGGGAGCTGTTTTTT	CASSTSTGDGTGELFF	TRBD1	TRBV6-4	few	TRBJ2-2
TGTGCCAGCAGCCAGAGGGCTCAGGATGAAAAACTGTTTTTT	CASSQRAQDEKLFF	-	TRBV4-2	-	TRBJ1-4
TGTGCCAGCAGGAAAGACAGGGACGAGAGCTATGGCTACACCTTC	CASRKDRDESYGYTF	TRBD1	TRBV7-2	-	TRBJ1-2
TGTGCCATCAAGGCGGGACAGGGTCCCGGCTACACCTTC	CAIKAGQGPGYTF	TRBD1	TRBV10-3	-	TRBJ1-2
TGCGCCAGCAGCCCGCAGGGGGACACTGAAGCTTTCTTT	CASSPQGDTEAFF	TRBD1	TRBV5-1	once	TRBJ1-1
TGTGCCAGCAGCCCTTCGGACAGGGGCTATGGCTACACCTTC	CASSPSDRGYGYTF	TRBD1	TRBV5-4	-	TRBJ1-2
TGTGCCAGCAGTGAAGTGAGAGGGATGAACACTGAAGCTTTCTTT	CASSEVRGMNTEAFF	-	TRBV2	once	TRBJ1-1
TGTGCCAGTTACGGGGGGATAAGCACTGAAGCTTTCTTT	CASYGGISTEAFF	-	TRBV2	-	TRBJ1-1
TGTGCCAGCAGCAAGCGGCCAGGGGGCGTAGCTTTCTTT	CASSKRPGGVAFF	TRBD1	TRBV7-9	once	TRBJ1-1
TGTGCCAGCAGTGAACGGACAGGGGGAGGCACTGAAGCTTTCTTT	CASSERTGGGTEAFF	TRBD1	TRBV28	-	TRBJ1-1
TGCGCCAGCAGCCAGGGGGACAGGGGCATGATCTATGGCTACACCTTC	CASSQGDRGMIYGYTF	TRBD1	TRBV4-1	-	TRBJ1-2
TGTGCCAGCAGTTTATCGATCGGGACCTACGAGCAGTACTTC	CASSLSIGTYEQYF	-	TRBV27	-	TRBJ2-7